This T cell receptor (beta chain) was sequenced for a study of T-cell reconstitution after alpha-beta-depleted transplantation in children. Unique molecular identifiers tagged the TCRbeta library. From the PCR reads, TCRdb called clonotypes with MiXCR, one entry per CDR3 protein. Of 250,000 or so distinct CDR3 sequences listed, roughly 7.7% were seen once; the top ten hold almost 6.5%. The CDR3 covers 14 residues. Germline loops: CDR1 DFQATT, CDR2 SNEGSKA (reference sequence). V shed 3 bases and J shed 4 bases, with 10 bases lying between them. Overall study results and limits: Counts and diversity of T cells one year after transplant came mostly from newly produced T cells. By about two months after transplant, alpha-beta T cells reportedly arose from several hundred graft clones that had expanded. High day-60 TCRbeta diversity in some patients came from surviving recipient T cells and thymic progenitors.

This clonotype showed up just once. What it binds is unknown. This clone may be a read error of a much larger clone one base away. The origin of this receptor is a male patient between 5 and 17 years old who had a stem cell transplant for acute lymphoblastic leukemia, so the T cells may come from the graft donor. The chain carries TRBV20-1 and TRBJ2-6; D uncertain. The sequencing used PBMCs, mostly from graft donor cells, collected 180 days after TCRalphabeta/CD19-depleted stem cell transplant. CDR3 residues: CSASFSAGANVLTF. The CDR3, as DNA: TGCAGTGCTAGTTTCAGCGCCGGGGCCAACGTCCTGACTTTC.